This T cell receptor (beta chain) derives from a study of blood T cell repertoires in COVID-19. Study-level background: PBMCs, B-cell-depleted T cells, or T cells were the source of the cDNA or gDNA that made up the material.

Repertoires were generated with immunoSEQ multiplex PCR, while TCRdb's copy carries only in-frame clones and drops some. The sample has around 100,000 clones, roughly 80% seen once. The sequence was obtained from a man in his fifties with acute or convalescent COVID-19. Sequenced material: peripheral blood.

The DNA for the CDR3 is TGTGCCAGCAACCCCGAGGGACAGCGAAGATATGGCTACACCTTC. Its translation: CASNPEGQRRYGYTF. The chain links TRBV5-4 to TRBJ1-2; 7 bases map to TRBD1. This CDR3 has 15 amino acids. Germline V CDR1 and CDR2: SGHNT, YYREEE (reference sequence). The J segment lost 5 bases and the V segment lost 6 bases, leaving 13 bases of the junction unmatched.